A single sample is the source of the 4 T cell receptor beta chains below, sequenced in a study of CXCR3-negative and CXCR3-positive naive CD8 T cells. The TRB libraries of cDNA were built by UMI-labeled 5' RACE. Each CDR3 protein gets one entry in TCRdb, which reprocessed the 5' RACE reads and gives no DNA. In all, the sample yields about 130,000 distinct CDR3 sequences. The specimen sequenced was naive CXCR3- CD8+ T cells from blood. Subset reported: CD45RO-CCR7+CD27+CD95- naive CD8+ T cells lacking CXCR3 (TNR3-). These receptors were obtained from a human donor in good health. Some clones in this sample may be carry-over from other donors' samples.

The chain has TRBV6-2 or TRBV6-3 and TRBJ2-7. This CDR3 is built from 13 residues. Looked up from germline, CDR1 is MNHEY and CDR2 is SVGEGT. CDR3 in amino acids: CASSYNQGSEQYF.

The chain employs TRBV6-5 and TRBJ1-2. This CDR3 spans 15 amino acids. Germline values: CDR1 MNHEY, CDR2 SVGAGI. The CDR3: CASSYTGFSNYGYTF.

V gene TRBV6-7 combines with J gene TRBJ2-1; lacking DNA, the TRBD2 call made by TCRdb goes unchecked. TRBV6-7 counts as an open reading frame of uncertain function. The CDR3 loop spans 14 amino acids. The CDR3 here is CASSYRLAYPEQFF.

This chain uses TRBV7-9 with TRBJ2-5. Germline V gives CDR1 SEHNR, CDR2 FQNEAQ (reference sequence). This CDR3 spans 13 amino acids. The CDR3 sequence: CASRPGSQETQYF.